This T cell receptor beta chain was sequenced in a study of blood T cell repertoires in COVID-19. Study summary: Some COVID-19 samples were acute and others convalescent; all came from the United States, Italy and Spain.

V was clipped by 7 bases and J by 5 bases, with 21 bases between them. Germline CDR1 and CDR2: SGHTA and FQGNSA. The CDR3 sequence is 15 residues long. Sequencing was performed with immunoSEQ multiplex PCR; in TCRdb, only in-frame clones are kept and a portion is missing. The sample holds 140,000 or so clones; 84% are singletons and the top ten take 8.9%. The V call is TRBV7-2, the J call TRBJ2-7, with D perhaps TRBD2 (5 bases). The sequenced sample was peripheral blood. The TCR sequence derives from a man aged 25-45 years with COVID-19, enrolled during active disease. CDR3 sequence (DNA): TGTGCCAGCACCCGGACGACGGGAATCGTCAACGAGCAGTACTTC. Protein product: CASTRTTGIVNEQYF.